This TCR beta chain was identified during a study of cytomegalovirus exposure and HLA in healthy donors. Each donor's status was that of a healthy bone marrow donor. For this clone: The antigen is unknown.

The study's findings and limits: It was reportedly the case that the classifier diagnosed cytomegalovirus status with high specificity and sensitivity.

PCR was performed using 60 Vbeta and 13 Jbeta primers. Libraries were prepared by immunoSEQ multiplex PCR; TCRdb keeps only in-frame clonotypes and omits some of them. The profile covers around 110,000 clones, with roughly 71% appearing a single time and around 2.8% taken by the ten largest. The clonotype comes from a male donor in good health and CMV-seropositive. Source material: PBMCs.

CDR3 region: CASGGTATGGELFF. CDR3 sequence (DNA): TGTGCCAGCGGCGGGACTGCCACGGGGGGGGAGCTGTTTTTT. The V call is TRBV7-3, the J call TRBJ2-2; a weak D match, TRBD2 (6 bases). V gave up 8 bases and J gave up 8 bases, with 18 bases separating them. This CDR3 contains 14 residues. CDR1 SGHTA and CDR2 FQGTGA come from the germline V gene.